The 24 T cell receptor beta chains below all came from one sample that was sequenced in a study of Graves' ophthalmopathy and Graves' hyperthyroidism. The authors amplified TCR beta CDR3 regions, and they did so from RNA transcripts for repertoire sequencing. HTBI primers were used in a first-round RT-PCR, which preceded a second-round multiplex PCR. Via MiXCR, TCRdb re-called the multiplex PCR reads, giving one row per CDR3 protein. Here the sample spans hundreds of thousands of distinct CDR3 sequences, under 50% being singletons. The sample taken for sequencing was peripheral blood. The source is an adult man with Graves' ophthalmopathy.

The chain recombines TRBV20-1 with TRBJ2-7; possibly TRBD1 for D (6 bases). From germline, CDR1 is DFQATT and CDR2 SNEGSKA (reference sequence). This CDR3 is built from 15 residues. Trimming pared 2 bases from V and 4 bases from J, leaving 18 bases between. CDR3 residues: CSARSGEGWRYEQYF. As DNA, the CDR3 is TGCAGTGCTAGATCAGGGGAAGGTTGGCGATACGAGCAGTACTTC.

This clonotype was counted ten times or more. The genes are TRBV19 and TRBJ1-6; 8 bases map to TRBD1. This CDR3 region has 15 residues. J lost 10 bases, V lost 5 bases, and 10 bases had no gene match. From germline, CDR1 is LNHDA and CDR2 SQIVND (reference sequence). CDR3 residues: CASSERQGLESPLHF. CDR3 coding DNA: TGTGCCAGTAGTGAACGACAGGGGTTAGAATCACCCCTCCACTTT.

The V call is TRBV9, the J call TRBJ1-6; 9 bases line up with TRBD1. The CDR3 length is 15 residues. Germline lookup yields CDR1 SGDLS and CDR2 YYNGEE. V dropped 3 bases and J dropped 9; count of bases not matched to a gene: 7. CDR3 loop: CASSGNDRGTSPLHF. The CDR3 coding sequence is TGTGCCAGCAGCGGAAATGACAGGGGGACTTCACCCCTCCACTTT.

For this clonotype: Just one base apart from a much larger clone, this may be a read error. The J gene is TRBJ1-5, the V gene TRBV12-3 or TRBV12-4; possible D gene TRBD1, 5 bases. This CDR3 has 14 amino acids. V was shortened by 3 bases and J by 9 bases, with 15 bases between the two germline ends. The CDR3 is CASSFGRDGRPQHF. Here the CDR3 DNA reads TGTGCCAGCAGTTTCGGCAGGGACGGTCGGCCCCAGCATTTT.

In its sample, this clonotype was seen many times. V usage is TRBV7-2 and J usage is TRBJ1-1, with D possibly TRBD1 on 6 matching bases. CDR3 size: 16 residues. The germline gives CDR1 SGHTA, CDR2 FQGNSA. The V and J ends lost 4 bases and 3 bases respectively, with 18 bases between them. The CDR3 coding sequence is TGTGCCAGCAGCTCAGCGGCGGGACATCTAGACACTGAAGCTTTCTTT. It yields the protein CASSSAAGHLDTEAFF.

This clonotype came up many times. The rearrangement joins TRBV7-8 to TRBJ2-7; 9 bases map to TRBD2. The CDR3 has 17 residues. CDR1 and CDR2 (germline): SGHVS, FQNEAQ. Trimming cost V 5 bases and J 5 bases; bases outside gene matches: 16. This CDR3 is CASSPGLAGGGRDEQYF. The CDR3 DNA sequence: TGTGCCAGCAGCCCTGGACTGGCGGGAGGGGGGAGGGACGAGCAGTACTTC.

This clonotype has ten or more counts. This chain joins TRBV12-3 or TRBV12-4 and TRBJ1-1; tentatively, D is TRBD1 (6 bases). Between the trimmed V and J ends, which lost 6 bases and 7 bases, there was a span of 12 bases. The length of the CDR3 is 12 residues. Here the CDR3 DNA reads TGTGCCAGCAGGGGGAGCAGGGGTGAAGCTTTCTTT. Translated: CASRGSRGEAFF.

This clonotype was counted at least ten times. The chain uses TRBV7-8 and TRBJ2-7; D ambiguous. Germline CDR1 SGHVS, CDR2 FQNEAQ. Trimming took 1 base from V and 2 from J, leaving 9 bases between them. The CDR3 totals 14 residues. The DNA of the CDR3 is TGTGCCAGCAGCTTAGGTCGCTATACCTACGAGCAGTACTTC. It specifies CASSLGRYTYEQYF.

The CDR3 protein is CAISDRGRDEKLFF. CDR3 in DNA: TGTGCCATCAGTGACCGAGGGAGGGATGAAAAACTGTTTTTT. This chain links TRBV10-3 with TRBJ1-4; D is unclear. The CDR3 is made up of 14 amino acids. CDR1 ENHRY and CDR2 SYGVKD come from the germline V gene. V lost 3 bases and J lost 6, with 11 bases in between.

The chain joins TRBV30 to TRBJ2-7; D is undetermined. CDR1 is GTSNPN and CDR2 is SVGIG in the germline V gene (reference sequence). The V end was cut by 0 bases, the J end by 3 bases, with 6 bases between. The CDR3 consists of 12 residues. This CDR3 reads CAWSVSVYEQYF. In nucleotides, the CDR3 is TGTGCCTGGAGTGTTTCAGTCTACGAGCAGTACTTC. Full variable domain (missing parts from reference TRBV30 and TRBJ2-7): SQTIHQWPATLVQPVGSPLSLECTVEGTSNPNLYWYRQAAGRGLQLLFYSVGIGQISSEVPQNLSASRPQDRQFILSSKKLLLSDSGFYLCAWSVSVYEQYFGPGTRLTVT.

V and J are TRBV11-2 and TRBJ1-2; tentative D call: TRBD1 (5 bases). The V and J ends lost 5 bases and 8 bases respectively, with 15 bases between them. Germline-derived CDR1 and CDR2 are SGHAT and FQNNGV. The CDR3 totals 13 residues. DNA for the CDR3: TGTGCCAGCAGCGAAACTAGCGGGGGGGGCTACACCTTC. This encodes CASSETSGGGYTF.

This rearrangement joins TRBV19 to TRBJ1-2; TRBD1 matches at 7 bases. Trimming at V came to 7 bases and at J to 4 bases, leaving 12 bases not matched to a gene. The CDR3 sequence is 15 residues long. Germline CDR1 is LNHDA and CDR2 is SQIVND (reference sequence). The CDR3 DNA sequence: TGTGCCAGTAAGGGGGCCTGGGGGCTTAGCTATGGCTACACCTTC. It codes for CASKGAWGLSYGYTF. Full variable domain (remainder filled in from reference TRBV19 and TRBJ1-2): DGGITQSPKYLFRKEGQNVTLSCEQNLNHDAMYWYRQDPGQGLRLIYYSQIVNDFQKGDIAEGYSVSREKKESFPLTVTSAQKNPTAFYLCASKGAWGLSYGYTFGSGTRLTVV.

The chain uses TRBV20-1 and TRBJ1-2, with D tentatively TRBD1 (5 bases). The V gene's germline CDR1 is DFQATT and CDR2 SNEGSKA (reference sequence). V lost 6 bases to trimming and J lost 4 bases, with 15 bases between them. The CDR3 loop spans 13 amino acids. The CDR3 DNA reads TGCAGTGCCCAAAAGGGGACGACCTATGGCTACACCTTC. Protein: CSAQKGTTYGYTF.

This chain joins TRBV5-1 and TRBJ2-1; TRBD1 matches at 7 bases. CDR1 is SGHRS and CDR2 is YFSETQ in the germline V gene. The CDR3 totals 13 residues. J gave up 8 bases and V 5 bases, and 7 bases lay outside the gene matches. The CDR3 nucleotides read TGCGCCAGCAGGCTACAGGGGTGGGATGAGCAGTTCTTC. Protein product: CASRLQGWDEQFF.

Of note for this clonotype: A clone one base away is much larger, so this may be a read error. The gene calls are TRBV7-9 and TRBJ2-5, with 10 bases matching TRBD2. The CDR3 covers 16 residues. Per the germline V gene, CDR1 is SEHNR and CDR2 is FQNEAQ (reference sequence). The CDR3 loop reads CASSSRRTSGQETQYF. The CDR3 coding sequence is TGCGCCAGCAGCTCACGGCGGACTAGCGGTCAAGAGACCCAGTACTTC.

At least ten counts were recorded for this clonotype. This chain joins TRBV25-1 and TRBJ2-7; D is possibly TRBD2 (6 bases). V was pared by 4 bases and J by 3 bases, with 10 bases between. Germline V gives CDR1 MGHDK, CDR2 SYGVNS. The CDR3 totals 13 residues. This CDR3 reads CASSVLGGYEQYF. The CDR3, as DNA: TGTGCCAGCAGTGTACTCGGGGGCTACGAGCAGTACTTC.

This sequence joins TRBV7-9 and TRBJ2-5; tentatively, D is TRBD1 or TRBD2 (5 bases each). This CDR3 region has 15 residues. V dropped 5 bases and J dropped 6 bases, with 19 bases sitting between them. Germline V gene lookup returns CDR1 SEHNR and CDR2 FQNEAQ (reference sequence). CDR3 sequence reads: CASSGPGAGWKTQYF. DNA of the CDR3: TGTGCCAGCAGCGGGCCCGGGGCAGGATGGAAGACCCAGTACTTC.

The chain recombines TRBV29-1 with TRBJ2-5; D unresolved. The CDR3 has 9 amino acids. With 8 bases removed from V and 5 bases from J, the gap between germline ends came to 6 bases. The V gene's germline CDR1 is SQVTM and CDR2 ANQGSEA. The CDR3 protein is CSLRETQYF. Here the CDR3 DNA reads TGCAGCTTGCGGGAGACCCAGTACTTC.

The chain combines TRBV5-1 with TRBJ2-5; D might be TRBD2 (7 bases). This CDR3 has 15 residues. V lost 6 bases and J 1 base, leaving 16 bases between the germline ends. Germline assignment: CDR1 SGHRS and CDR2 YFSETQ. Written as DNA, the CDR3 is TGCGCCAGCACCGTCTCTGCGGGGGCCCAAGAGACCCAGTACTTC. This sequence encodes CASTVSAGAQETQYF.

Ten or more counts support this clonotype. The chain couples TRBV2 to TRBJ1-2; D ambiguous. This CDR3 is 14 amino acids long. CDR1 is SNHLY, CDR2 FYNNEI, per germline. Deletions cut 3 bases from V and 4 bases from J, with 12 bases between. The CDR3 is CASSDGQKIYGYTF. CDR3 DNA sequence: TGTGCCAGCAGTGACGGCCAGAAGATCTATGGCTACACCTTC.

This clonotype was counted only a few times. V gene TRBV10-3 combines with J gene TRBJ1-1; D is uncertain. Germline V gene data show CDR1 as ENHRY and CDR2 as SYGVKD. This CDR3 is 14 amino acids long. V was cut by 6 bases and J by 0 bases, with 11 bases left in between. CDR3 protein: CAIRPGVMNTEAFF. The CDR3 DNA sequence: TGTGCCATCAGGCCGGGCGTCATGAACACTGAAGCTTTCTTT.

The genes are TRBV7-2 and TRBJ1-6; D possibly corresponds to TRBD1 (5 bases). This CDR3 spans 14 amino acids. V gave up 4 bases and J gave up 10 bases, with 14 bases separating them. The germline V gene encodes CDR1 SGHTA and CDR2 FQGNSA. The chain's CDR3 is CASSSGLAGSPLHF. Here the CDR3 DNA reads TGTGCCAGCAGCTCGGGACTAGCGGGCTCACCCCTCCACTTT.

There are many counts of this clonotype. The rearrangement joins TRBV2 to TRBJ2-7; D is unresolved. The CDR3 has 16 amino acids. The V end was cut by 0 bases, the J end by 3 bases, with 15 bases between. Germline CDR1 and CDR2: SNHLY and FYNNEI. The CDR3: CASSEAGRNIYYEQYF. As DNA, the CDR3 is TGTGCCAGCAGTGAAGCTGGACGGAACATATACTACGAGCAGTACTTC.

There are many counts of this clonotype. The genes are TRBV20-1 and TRBJ1-5, with 7 bases fitting TRBD1. CDR3 length: 14 amino acids. Germline CDR1 and CDR2: DFQATT and SNEGSKA (reference sequence). The trim removed 4 bases at V and 7 bases at J, leaving 10 bases unmatched. The CDR3 is CSAMPQGNWQPQHF. As DNA, the CDR3 is TGCAGTGCTATGCCACAGGGGAATTGGCAGCCCCAGCATTTT.